Listed below are T cell receptor beta chains from one sample, sequenced in a study of T cells in narcolepsy. Some clones are missing from TCRdb's copy, which holds only in-frame ones; the method was immunoSEQ multiplex PCR. The sample lists under 40,000 clones, under 85% seen once, with 0.5% to 0.85% in the top ten. Sequenced input: memory (CD45RA-) CD4+ T cells from blood. The receptors stem from a human donor in good health. Both conserved end residues are part of each CDR3.

CDR3 length | J gene | V gene | CDR3 protein
17 | TRBJ2-5 | TRBV9 | CASSVAATSGGQETQYF
10 | TRBJ1-2 | TRBV20-1 | CSATGDGYTF
14 | TRBJ2-3 | TRBV19 | CASNRVPGTDTQYF
14 | TRBJ2-2 | TRBV28 | CASLGDRASGELFF
14 | TRBJ2-3 | TRBV27 | CASRSTGARHTQYF
14 | TRBJ2-2 | TRBV14 | CASSWTGRTGELFF
15 | TRBJ2-1 | TRBV5-5 | CASRLTWDRGNEQFF
15 | TRBJ1-6 | TRBV18 | CASSIRDRDDSPLHF
16 | TRBJ1-3 | TRBV18 | CASSTSTSGTGNTIYF
16 | TRBJ2-6 | TRBV18 | CASSSNSAYGANVLTF
16 | TRBJ1-6 | TRBV7-9 | CASSLSSGQGGSPLHF
16 | TRBJ1-2 | TRBV6-4 | CASSDQGTGLRNGYTF
17 | TRBJ1-4 | TRBV19 | CASTSGTGSMANEKLFF
14 | TRBJ1-3 | TRBV6-5 | CASSKPPLGNTIYF
11 | TRBJ1-2 | TRBV25-1 | CASERGYGYTF
13 | TRBJ1-6 | TRBV7-9 | CASSPGTVSPLHF
16 | TRBJ2-5 | TRBV4-1 | CASSLRDPTWRETQYF
15 | TRBJ1-2 | TRBV5-1 | CASSLGAGTNYGYTF
12 | TRBJ1-2 | TRBV19 | CASSSRQGGYTF
15 | TRBJ1-4 | TRBV7-6 | CASTEFPGGDEKLFF
17 | TRBJ2-6 | TRBV4-3 | CASSLQSGFSGANVLTF
15 | TRBJ1-6 | TRBV4-2 | CASSQGDRGQSPLHF
12 | TRBJ1-1 | TRBV2 | CASSEQNTEAFF
16 | TRBJ2-7 | TRBV19 | CASSIAGSEGKYEQYF
15 | TRBJ2-5 | TRBV28 | CASSPGGPIQETQYF
13 | TRBJ2-3 | TRBV7-9 | CASSPRGPDTQYF
15 | TRBJ2-4 | TRBV5-1 | CASSDDGTAKNIQYF
13 | TRBJ1-6 | TRBV7-2 | CASSLQVRSPLHF
17 | TRBJ2-4 | TRBV28 | CASSLLGTSGTKNIQYF
15 | TRBJ2-1 | TRBV7-2 | CASSIAGISYNEQFF
15 | TRBJ1-6 | TRBV5-1 | CASSLDGLYNSPLHF
15 | TRBJ2-4 | TRBV18 | CASSPTGGGNDIQYF
14 | TRBJ2-2 | TRBV11-3 | CASAGQGAAGELFF
19 | TRBJ2-3 | TRBV27 | CASSSAERQGVGGTDTQYF
14 | TRBJ1-4 | TRBV19 | CASSPRTTNEKLFF
14 | TRBJ2-3 | TRBV6-5 | CASSVAGGPDTQYF
12 | TRBJ1-2 | TRBV10-3 | CATRGGQEKPTF
16 | TRBJ1-2 | TRBV5-4 | CAGGSTGSPVFYGYTF
15 | TRBJ1-1 | TRBV19 | CASSIDRSMNTEAFF
18 | TRBJ1-5 | TRBV18 | CASSSTGGAGSINQPQHF
13 | TRBJ1-2 | TRBV2 | CASSRTERLGYTF
14 | TRBJ2-5 | TRBV9 | CASSPRVRQETQYF
14 | TRBJ2-1 | TRBV5-1 | CASRWTSELNEQFF
14 | TRBJ2-3 | TRBV5-4 | CASSFEGPIDTQYF
13 | TRBJ1-1 | TRBV10-2 | CASSGQGPTEAFF
13 | TRBJ2-4 | TRBV28 | CASRRTQGHIQYF
15 | TRBJ1-5 | TRBV11-2 | CASSLGTVGNQPQHF
14 | TRBJ2-2 | TRBV2 | CASSDGRDTGELFF
15 | TRBJ2-3 | TRBV5-1 | CASSLAQRSTDTQYF
15 | TRBJ1-1 | TRBV27 | CASSLGGARATEAFF
14 | TRBJ2-3 | TRBV7-8 | CASSLETGRETQYF
18 | TRBJ2-2 | TRBV5-1 | CASSQRPTQPDSTGELFF
13 | TRBJ1-1 | TRBV28 | CALGGEGGTEAFF
15 | TRBJ2-1 | TRBV13 | CASSLGLESYNEQFF
15 | TRBJ1-2 | TRBV25-1 | CASSDPRGGNYGYTF